A single sample gave rise to the 10 T cell receptor beta chains below, sequenced in a study of blood T cells in healthy people across ages. Together with a sample-barcoded 5' primer, a J-beta primer mix was included in a second PCR lasting roughly 6 to 12 cycles. One entry per CDR3 protein, called by TCRdb with MiXCR from the 5' RACE reads. The repertoire holds fewer than 1,000,000 distinct CDR3 sequences, with 44% as singletons. Sequences were obtained from blood. The receptors come from a man aged 60 to 75 in good health.

The CDR3 sequence is CASSQGHWNTEAFF. CDR3 in DNA: TGTGCCAGCAGCCAGGGACACTGGAACACTGAAGCTTTCTTT. The chain joins TRBV14 to TRBJ1-1, with D maybe TRBD1 (6 bases). Germline V gene sequence: CDR1 SGHDN, CDR2 FVKESK. The CDR3 length is 14 residues. V was cut by 3 bases and J by 1 base, with 9 bases left in between. Drawing the rest from reference TRBV14 and TRBJ1-1, the complete variable domain is EAGVTQFPSHSVIEKGQTVTLRCDPISGHDNLYWYRRVMGKEIKFLLHFVKESKQDESGMPNNRFLAERTGGTYSTLKVQPAELEDSGVYFCASSQGHWNTEAFFGQGTRLTVV.

The chain links TRBV7-6 to TRBJ1-1; 9 nucleotides align to TRBD1. The J segment lost 7 bases and the V segment lost 5 bases, leaving 5 bases of the junction unmatched. Germline CDR1 SGHVS, CDR2 FNYEAQ. This CDR3 comprises 13 residues. CDR3 sequence reads: CASSLGQGLEAFF. In nucleotides, the CDR3 is TGTGCCAGCAGCCTTGGACAGGGGCTTGAAGCTTTCTTT.

The V and J genes are TRBV29-1 and TRBJ1-1; 8 bases match TRBD1. J was trimmed by 4 bases and V by 3 bases; bases with no gene match: 7. The CDR3 totals 14 residues. CDR1 and CDR2 (germline): SQVTM, ANQGSEA. The CDR3 sequence is CSVDLGQGGTEAFF. DNA for the CDR3: TGCAGCGTTGACCTCGGACAGGGTGGCACTGAAGCTTTCTTT.

The V call is TRBV5-6, the J call TRBJ2-7; D is tentatively TRBD1 or TRBD2 (5 bases each). The V gene lost 4 bases and the J gene lost 2 bases, with 19 bases spanning the gap. Germline CDR1 reads SGHDT; CDR2 reads YYEEEE. This CDR3 has 16 amino acids. The CDR3 is CASSKQTGLRPYEQYF. The CDR3 DNA sequence: TGTGCCAGCAGCAAACAGACGGGGCTTCGCCCCTACGAGCAGTACTTC.

A few counts support this clonotype. The chain couples TRBV25-1 to TRBJ1-1, with D perhaps TRBD1 (5 bases). V was shortened by 3 bases and J by 3 bases, with 11 bases between the two germline ends. Looked up from germline, CDR1 is MGHDK and CDR2 is SYGVNS. The CDR3 runs 14 residues. In DNA form, the CDR3 reads TGTGCCAGCAGTGACCCGGGACGATACACTGAAGCTTTCTTT. This codes for CASSDPGRYTEAFF.

Comment on this clonotype: With a much larger clone just one base away, this may be a read error. The chain combines TRBV5-1 with TRBJ2-7; TRBD1 agrees at 10 bases. V lost 4 bases to trimming and J lost 6 bases; unmatched junction nucleotides: 7. From germline, CDR1 is SGHRS and CDR2 YFSETQ. The CDR3 is 14 amino acids. The chain's CDR3 is CASSRTGQGFEQYF. The CDR3 bases are TGCGCCAGCAGCCGGACGGGACAGGGGTTCGAGCAGTACTTC. Combining the CDR3 with reference TRBV5-1 and TRBJ2-7 gives the whole variable domain KAGVTQTPRYLIKTRGQQVTLSCSPISGHRSVSWYQQTPGQGLQFLFEYFSETQRNKGNFPGRFSGRQFSNSRSEMNVSTLELGDSALYLCASSRTGQGFEQYFGPGTRLTVT.

This clonotype has more than one count but fewer than ten. This rearrangement joins TRBV11-1 to TRBJ2-1, with TRBD2 matching over 10 bases. Unmatched junction bases numbered 28, after V lost 10 bases and J lost 4 bases. The germline gives CDR1 SGHAT, CDR2 FQDESV (reference sequence). The CDR3 has 21 amino acids. The chain's CDR3 is CATLTSGESRLRDLIYNEQFF. CDR3 in DNA: TGTGCCACCCTAACTAGCGGGGAGAGTCGTCTCCGTGACCTTATTTACAATGAGCAGTTCTTC.

The CDR3 DNA reads as TGTGCCAGCAGCGCAAACCCAGGGGGCTCCTACGAGCAGTACTTC. This sequence encodes CASSANPGGSYEQYF. The gene calls are TRBV7-2 and TRBJ2-7; TRBD1 matches 7 bases. V was clipped by 5 bases and J by 0 bases; unmatched bases: 7. Per the germline V gene, CDR1 is SGHTA and CDR2 is FQGNSA. This CDR3 has 15 residues. Full variable domain (rest looked up from reference TRBV7-2 and TRBJ2-7): GAGVSQSPSNKVTEKGKDVELRCDPISGHTALYWYRQSLGQGLEFLIYFQGNSAPDKSGLPSDRFSAERTGGSVSTLTIQRTQQEDSAVYLCASSANPGGSYEQYFGPGTRLTVT.

This clonotype was picked up a small number of times. This chain links TRBV20-1 with TRBJ2-7, with D possibly being TRBD1 (5 bases). CDR3 length: 12 amino acids. CDR1 is DFQATT and CDR2 is SNEGSKA in the germline V gene (reference sequence). The V and J ends lost 6 bases and 0 bases respectively, with 9 bases between them. The CDR3 region is CSAGVSSYEQYF. CDR3 in DNA: TGCAGTGCAGGGGTGAGCTCCTACGAGCAGTACTTC.

CDR3 amino acids: CASSISTSGDYNEQFF. The CDR3 nucleotides are TGCGCCAGCAGCATTTCAACTAGCGGGGACTACAATGAGCAGTTCTTC. The rearrangement uses TRBV4-3 and TRBJ2-1; 10 positions agree with TRBD2. The CDR3 length is 16 residues. With V trimmed by 5 bases and J by 3 bases, 7 bases remained unmatched. CDR1 LGHNA and CDR2 YSLEER come from the germline V gene.